This TCR beta chain is from a study of T cell changes during pregnancy in multiple sclerosis. Measured with immunoSEQ multiplex PCR; TCRdb has only the in-frame clones, and not every one. The data hold about 21,000 clones, with more than 85% observed a single time. To note about this clone: An end of the junction does not agree with germline; a read error may underlie this.

Germline values: CDR1 SGHRS, CDR2 YFSETQ. The CDR3 runs to 15 residues. This chain joins TRBV5-1 and TRBJ2-1; 8 bases line up with TRBD2. This receptor was taken from a female donor with multiple sclerosis, enrolled in a pregnancy study. This material consisted of CD4+ T cells from peripheral blood mononuclear cells, taken in the third trimester of pregnancy. The CDR3 DNA is TGCGCCAGCAGCTTGGCATTCGGGGGGGCGAATGGGCAGTTCTTC. This sequence encodes CASSLAFGGANGQFF.